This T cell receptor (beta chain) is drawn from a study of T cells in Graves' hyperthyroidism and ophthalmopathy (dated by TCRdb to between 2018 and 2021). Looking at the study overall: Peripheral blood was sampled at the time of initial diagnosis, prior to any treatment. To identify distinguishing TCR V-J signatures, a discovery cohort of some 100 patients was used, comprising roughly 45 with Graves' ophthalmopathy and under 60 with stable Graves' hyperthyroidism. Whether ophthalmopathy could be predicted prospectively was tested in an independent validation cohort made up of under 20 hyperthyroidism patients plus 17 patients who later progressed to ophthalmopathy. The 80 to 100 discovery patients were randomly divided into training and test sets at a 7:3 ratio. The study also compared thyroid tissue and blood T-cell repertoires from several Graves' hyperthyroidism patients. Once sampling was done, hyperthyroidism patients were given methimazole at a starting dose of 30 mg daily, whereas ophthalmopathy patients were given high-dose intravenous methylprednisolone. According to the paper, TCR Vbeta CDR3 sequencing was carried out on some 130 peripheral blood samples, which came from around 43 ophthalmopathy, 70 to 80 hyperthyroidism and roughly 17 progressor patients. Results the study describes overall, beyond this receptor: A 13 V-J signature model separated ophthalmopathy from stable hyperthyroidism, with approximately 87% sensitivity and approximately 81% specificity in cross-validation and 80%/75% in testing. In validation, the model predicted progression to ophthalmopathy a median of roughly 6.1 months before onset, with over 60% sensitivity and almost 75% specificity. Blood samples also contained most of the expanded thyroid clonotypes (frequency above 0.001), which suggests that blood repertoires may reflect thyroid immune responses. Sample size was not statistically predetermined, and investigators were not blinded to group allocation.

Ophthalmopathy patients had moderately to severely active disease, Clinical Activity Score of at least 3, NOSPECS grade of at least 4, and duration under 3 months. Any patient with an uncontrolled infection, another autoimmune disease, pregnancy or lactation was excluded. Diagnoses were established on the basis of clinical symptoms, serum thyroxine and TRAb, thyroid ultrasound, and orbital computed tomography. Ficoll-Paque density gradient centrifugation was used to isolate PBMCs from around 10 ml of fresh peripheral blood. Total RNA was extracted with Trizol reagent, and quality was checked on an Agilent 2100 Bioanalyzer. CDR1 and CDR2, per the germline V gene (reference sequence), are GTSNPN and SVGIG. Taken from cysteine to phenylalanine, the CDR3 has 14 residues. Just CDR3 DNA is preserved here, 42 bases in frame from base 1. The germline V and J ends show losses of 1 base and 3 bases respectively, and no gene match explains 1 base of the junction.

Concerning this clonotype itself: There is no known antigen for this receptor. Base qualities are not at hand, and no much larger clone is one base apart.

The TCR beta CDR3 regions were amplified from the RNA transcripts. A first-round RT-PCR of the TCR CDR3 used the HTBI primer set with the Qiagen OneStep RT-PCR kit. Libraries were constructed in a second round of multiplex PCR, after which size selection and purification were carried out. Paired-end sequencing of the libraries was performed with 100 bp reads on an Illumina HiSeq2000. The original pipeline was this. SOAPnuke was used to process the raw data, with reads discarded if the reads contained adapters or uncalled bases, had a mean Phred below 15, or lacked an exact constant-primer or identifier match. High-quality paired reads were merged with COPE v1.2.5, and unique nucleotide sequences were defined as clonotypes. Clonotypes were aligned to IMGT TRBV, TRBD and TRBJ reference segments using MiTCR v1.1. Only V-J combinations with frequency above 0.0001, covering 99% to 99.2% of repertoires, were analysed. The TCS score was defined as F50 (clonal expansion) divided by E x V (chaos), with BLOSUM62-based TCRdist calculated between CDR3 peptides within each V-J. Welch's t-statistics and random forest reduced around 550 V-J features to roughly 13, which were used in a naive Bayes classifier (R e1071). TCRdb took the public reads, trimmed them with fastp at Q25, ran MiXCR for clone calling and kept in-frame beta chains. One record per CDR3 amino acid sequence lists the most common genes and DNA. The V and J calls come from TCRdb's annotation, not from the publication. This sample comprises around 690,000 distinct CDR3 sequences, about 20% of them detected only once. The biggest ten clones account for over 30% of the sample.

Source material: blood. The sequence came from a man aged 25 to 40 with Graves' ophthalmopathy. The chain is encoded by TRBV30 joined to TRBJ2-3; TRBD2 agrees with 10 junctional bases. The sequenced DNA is TGTGCCTGGAGTGGACTAGCGGGTACAGATACGCAGTATTTT. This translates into CAWSGLAGTDTQYF. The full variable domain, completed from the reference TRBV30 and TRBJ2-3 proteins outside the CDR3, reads SQTIHQWPATLVQPVGSPLSLECTVEGTSNPNLYWYRQAAGRGLQLLFYSVGIGQISSEVPQNLSASRPQDRQFILSSKKLLLSDSGFYLCAWSGLAGTDTQYFGPGTRLTVL.